The 3 T cell receptor beta chains below all came from one sample that was sequenced in a study of spatial heterogeneity in lung cancer (dated by TCRdb to 2018 to 2020). The time point label of this sample denotes: sample taken at primary tumor resection. Without any cell sorting, TCR sequencing was performed on whole RNA extracted either from tumor and nontumor lung tissue or from cryopreserved PBMC samples. The library was built by means of 5' RACE. These reads were obtained on a NextSeq 500. TCRdb reprocessing: public reads trimmed at Q25 with fastp, clones called with MiXCR, in-frame beta chains kept. Each record represents a unique CDR3 protein, reported with the most common genes and DNA among its rows. The table for this sample lists approximately 52,000 distinct CDR3 sequences; roughly 7.5% of them were counted only once. The ten most abundant clones make up around 2.6% of the sample. The input for sequencing was PBMCs, taken at surgery. These receptors were taken from a female donor with early-stage non-small cell lung cancer.

In DNA, the CDR3 is TGCGCCAGCAGCCTTGCACCGGGTTCGAACACTGAAGCTTTCTTT. Its protein is CASSLAPGSNTEAFF. V gene TRBV5-1 combines with J gene TRBJ1-1; D ambiguous. V lost 4 bases, J lost 1 base, and 14 bases lay in between. Germline values: CDR1 SGHRS, CDR2 YFSETQ. The CDR3 has 15 amino acids.

This clonotype was counted ten times or more. The chain has TRBV19 and TRBJ1-1; no firm D call. Trimming removed 4 bases at V and 0 bases at J, with 9 bases between. This CDR3 has 14 amino acids. Germline CDR1 reads LNHDA; CDR2 reads SQIVND (reference sequence). The CDR3: CASSNRDLNTEAFF. The CDR3 DNA reads as TGTGCCAGTAGTAACAGAGACTTGAACACTGAAGCTTTCTTT.

V gene TRBV28 combines with J gene TRBJ2-4, with 8 bases lining up with TRBD2. Germline V gene sequence: CDR1 MDHEN, CDR2 SYDVKM. V shed 4 bases and J 0 bases; nucleotides not matched to a gene: 5. The CDR3 contains 16 residues. The CDR3: CASSSGGAVAKNIQYF. The CDR3 DNA is TGTGCCAGCAGTTCGGGGGGGGCCGTAGCCAAAAACATTCAGTACTTC.